This record covers a single T cell receptor beta chain. Per the study methods: Reference gene primer amplification in the assay estimated nucleated cell counts. This table comes from immunoSEQ multiplex PCR, and its TCRdb copy is limited to in-frame clones, with some not included. D and trimming come from the DNA, and the V and J calls and clone size come from that table. Of about 120,000 clones listed, 85% are singletons. Unmatched junction bases numbered 2, after V lost 1 base and J lost 3 bases. Germline CDR1 reads LGHDT; CDR2 reads YNNKEL (reference sequence). There are 14 residues in the CDR3. The entry originates in a study of blood T cell repertoires in COVID-19. About the research overall: Sites across the United States, Italy and Spain contributed samples from acute and convalescent COVID-19. T cells, B-cell-depleted T cells, or PBMCs provided the cDNA or gDNA that served as material.

The chain couples TRBV3-1 (or the pseudogene TRBV3-2) to TRBJ2-7; 8 nucleotides align to TRBD1. Sequencing was performed on peripheral blood. The TCR comes from a human donor in a cohort sampled during active COVID-19. The CDR3: CASSQGTGGYEQYF. The CDR3 nucleotides read TGTGCCAGCAGCCAAGGAACAGGGGGCTACGAGCAGTACTTC.